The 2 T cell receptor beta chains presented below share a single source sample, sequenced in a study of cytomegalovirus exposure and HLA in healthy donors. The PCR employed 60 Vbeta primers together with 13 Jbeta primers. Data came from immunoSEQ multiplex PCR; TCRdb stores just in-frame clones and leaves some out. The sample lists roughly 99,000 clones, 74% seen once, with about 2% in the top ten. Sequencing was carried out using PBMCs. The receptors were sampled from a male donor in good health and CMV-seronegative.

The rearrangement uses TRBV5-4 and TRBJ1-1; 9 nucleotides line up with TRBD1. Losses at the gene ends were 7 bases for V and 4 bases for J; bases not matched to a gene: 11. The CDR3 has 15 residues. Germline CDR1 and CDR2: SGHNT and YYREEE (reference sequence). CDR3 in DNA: TGTGCCAGCGGGAACAGGGGGCGAAGCAGCACTGAAGCTTTCTTT. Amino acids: CASGNRGRSSTEAFF. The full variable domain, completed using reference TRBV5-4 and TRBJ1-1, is ETGVTQSPTHLIKTRGQQVTLRCSSQSGHNTVSWYQQALGQGPQFIFQYYREEENGRGNFPPRFSGLQFPNYSSELNVNALELDDSALYLCASGNRGRSSTEAFFGQGTRLTVV.

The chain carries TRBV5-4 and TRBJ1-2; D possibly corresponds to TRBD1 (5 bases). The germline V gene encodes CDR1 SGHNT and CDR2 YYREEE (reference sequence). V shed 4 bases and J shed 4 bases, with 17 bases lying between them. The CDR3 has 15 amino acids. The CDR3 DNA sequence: TGTGCCAGCAGCCCCGACCCGACAGCTTCCTATGGCTACACCTTC. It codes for CASSPDPTASYGYTF.